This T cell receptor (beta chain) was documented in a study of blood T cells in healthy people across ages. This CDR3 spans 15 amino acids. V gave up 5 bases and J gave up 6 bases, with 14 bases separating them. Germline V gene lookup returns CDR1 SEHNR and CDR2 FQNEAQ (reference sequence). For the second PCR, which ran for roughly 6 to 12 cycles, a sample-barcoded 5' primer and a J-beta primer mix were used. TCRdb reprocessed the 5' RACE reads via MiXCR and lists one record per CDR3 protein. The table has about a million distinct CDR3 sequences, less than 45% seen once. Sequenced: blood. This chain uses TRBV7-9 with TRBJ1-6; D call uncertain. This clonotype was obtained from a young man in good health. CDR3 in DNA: TGTGCCAGCAGCCCCCCGGGCGACGGTAATTCACCCCTCCACTTT. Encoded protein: CASSPPGDGNSPLHF.